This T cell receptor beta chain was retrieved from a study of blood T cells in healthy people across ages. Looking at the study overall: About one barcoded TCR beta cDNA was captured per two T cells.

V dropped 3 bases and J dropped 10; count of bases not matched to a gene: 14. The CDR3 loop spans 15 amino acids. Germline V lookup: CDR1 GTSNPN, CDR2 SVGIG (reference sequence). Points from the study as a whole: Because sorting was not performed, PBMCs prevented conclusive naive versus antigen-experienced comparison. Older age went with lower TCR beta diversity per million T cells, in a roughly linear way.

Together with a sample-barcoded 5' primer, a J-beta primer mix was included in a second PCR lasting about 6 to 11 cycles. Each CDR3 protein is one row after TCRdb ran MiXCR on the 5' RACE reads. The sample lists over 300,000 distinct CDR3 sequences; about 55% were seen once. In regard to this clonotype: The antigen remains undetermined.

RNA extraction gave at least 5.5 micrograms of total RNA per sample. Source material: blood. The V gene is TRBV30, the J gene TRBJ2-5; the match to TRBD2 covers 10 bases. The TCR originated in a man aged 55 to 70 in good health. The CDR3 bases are TGTGCCTGGAGAATAGCGGGAGGACCGGGGGGCAACCAGTACTTC. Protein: CAWRIAGGPGGNQYF.